This T cell receptor beta chain was captured in a study of Graves' ophthalmopathy and Graves' hyperthyroidism. Study information: The authors collected peripheral blood at initial diagnosis, before any treatment. Study results and caveats: Built on 13 signatures, a model told ophthalmopathy apart from stable hyperthyroidism with about 91% sensitivity and around 80% specificity.

As to this clonotype: Its antigen is undetermined.

RNA transcripts were the template, and TCR beta CDR3 regions were amplified from them. HTBI-primed RT-PCR formed the first round, and a multiplex PCR formed the second. MiXCR, applied by TCRdb to the multiplex PCR reads, yields one record per CDR3 protein. The table includes fewer than 350,000 distinct CDR3 sequences, roughly a sixth detected once. Patients were left out if they had other autoimmune diseases, uncontrolled infections, pregnancy or lactation. Reliance was placed on clinical symptoms, serum thyroxine, TRAb, thyroid ultrasound and orbital computed tomography for diagnosis. The receptor was derived from an adult man with Graves' ophthalmopathy. Input material: peripheral blood.

The CDR3 here is CASKDTGSSYEQYF. In nucleotides, the CDR3 is TGTGCCAGCAAAGATACGGGGAGCTCCTACGAGCAGTACTTC. The gene calls are TRBV6-2 or TRBV6-3 and TRBJ2-7; possibly TRBD2 for D (5 bases). The CDR3 sequence is 14 residues long. Germline-derived CDR1 and CDR2 are MNHEY and SVGEGT. V was pared by 7 bases and J by 0 bases, with 13 bases between.